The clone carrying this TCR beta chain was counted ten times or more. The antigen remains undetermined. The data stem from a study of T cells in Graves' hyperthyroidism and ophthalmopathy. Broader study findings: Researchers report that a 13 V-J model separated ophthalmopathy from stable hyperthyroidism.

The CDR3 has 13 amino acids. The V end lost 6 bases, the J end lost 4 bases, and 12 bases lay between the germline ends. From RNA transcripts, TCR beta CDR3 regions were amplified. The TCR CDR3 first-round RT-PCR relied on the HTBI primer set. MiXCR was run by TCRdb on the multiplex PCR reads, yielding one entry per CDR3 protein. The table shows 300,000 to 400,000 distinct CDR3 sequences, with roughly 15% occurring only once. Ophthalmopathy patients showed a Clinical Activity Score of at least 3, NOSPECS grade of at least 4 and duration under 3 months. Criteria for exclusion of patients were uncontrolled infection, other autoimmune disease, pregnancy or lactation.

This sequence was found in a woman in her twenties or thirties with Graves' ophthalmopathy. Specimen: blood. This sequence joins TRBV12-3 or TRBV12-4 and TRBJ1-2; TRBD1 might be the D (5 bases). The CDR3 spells CASSPDSLYGYTF. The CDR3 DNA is TGTGCCAGCAGCCCCGACAGCCTCTATGGCTACACCTTC.